These 6 T cell receptor beta chains were all obtained from the same sample, sequenced in a study of memory CD4+ T cells and cytomegalovirus serostatus. TCRdb's copy holds only in-frame clones and misses some; the assay was immunoSEQ multiplex PCR. The data contain around 53,000 clones, approximately 80% of them seen just once; the ten biggest clones take up 0.75% to 0.85%. Single viable CD3+CD4+CD8-CD45RO+ cells were sorted as the memory CD4+ T cells. Source material: memory CD4+ T cells from blood. The receptors stem from an adult in good health and CMV-seronegative.

In this sample, this clone turned up once. The chain carries TRBV5-1 and TRBJ1-3; a possible D gene is TRBD1 (5 bases). V was clipped by 4 bases and J by 0 bases, with 11 bases between them. The CDR3 runs 15 residues. CDR1 and CDR2 from the germline V gene are SGHRS and YFSETQ. DNA for the CDR3: TGCGCCAGCAGCCCGGGGGTGAGCTCTGGAAACACCATATATTTT. Its translation: CASSPGVSSGNTIYF.

V and J are TRBV5-6 and TRBJ2-1; 11 positions agree with TRBD2. Germline V CDR1 and CDR2: SGHDT, YYEEEE. Germline trimming cut 6 bases from V and 8 bases from J; bases unmatched to any gene: 13. This CDR3 has 16 residues. CDR3 in DNA: TGTGCCAGCATTGCCCTTAGCGGGGGGGCCTGGCATGAGCAGTTCTTC. The encoded protein is CASIALSGGAWHEQFF.

The J gene is TRBJ2-1, the V gene TRBV13; 9 bases fit TRBD2. This CDR3 has 19 residues. The J segment lost 10 bases and the V segment lost 0 bases, leaving 19 bases of the junction unmatched. The V gene's germline CDR1 is PRHDT and CDR2 FYEKMQ (reference sequence). Here the CDR3 DNA reads TGTGCCAGCAGCTTAGGCCTCCGAGCGGTTGCGGGAGGGCCGGAGGAGCAGTTCTTC. It is translated as CASSLGLRAVAGGPEEQFF.

This clone occurred a few times. This sequence joins TRBV4-1 and TRBJ2-2; 8 bases map to TRBD1. The germline V gene encodes CDR1 MGHRA and CDR2 YSYEKL. V lost 0 bases and J lost 4; bases outside the gene matches: 16. CDR3 length: 20 residues. This chain's CDR3 is CASSQDPLTGVRRATGELFF. CDR3 DNA sequence: TGCGCCAGCAGCCAAGATCCCCTGACAGGGGTCCGCCGGGCCACCGGGGAGCTGTTTTTT.

V is TRBV14 and J is TRBJ2-2; possibly TRBD1 for D (5 bases). The CDR3 contains 18 residues. Germline V gene sequence: CDR1 SGHDN, CDR2 FVKESK. V lost 0 bases, J lost 0 bases, and 14 bases lay in between. CDR3 sequence reads: CASSQDPPGYANTGELFF. In DNA, the CDR3 is TGTGCCAGCAGCCAAGACCCACCAGGGTACGCGAACACCGGGGAGCTGTTTTTT.

The rearrangement joins TRBV6-6 to TRBJ1-4, with 7 bases identical to TRBD1. Germline trimming cut 7 bases from V and 5 bases from J; bases unmatched to any gene: 7. Per germline, CDR1 MNHNY and CDR2 SVGAGI (reference sequence). The CDR3 totals 14 residues. The CDR3 region has the DNA TGTGCCAGCACCTCCAGGGGGGTGAATGAAAAACTGTTTTTT. It encodes CASTSRGVNEKLFF.